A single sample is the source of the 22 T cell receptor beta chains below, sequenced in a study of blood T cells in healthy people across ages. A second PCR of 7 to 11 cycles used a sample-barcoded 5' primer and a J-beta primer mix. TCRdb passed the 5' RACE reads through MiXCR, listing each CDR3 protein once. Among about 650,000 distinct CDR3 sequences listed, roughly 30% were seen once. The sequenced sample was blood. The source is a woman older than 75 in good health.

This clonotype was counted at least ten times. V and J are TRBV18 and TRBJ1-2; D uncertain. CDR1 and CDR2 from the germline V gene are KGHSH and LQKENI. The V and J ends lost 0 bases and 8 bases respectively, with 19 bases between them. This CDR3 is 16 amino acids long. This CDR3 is CASSPPIRSPGYGYTF. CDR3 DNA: TGTGCCAGCTCACCACCGATCCGGTCACCCGGTTACGGCTACACCTTC.

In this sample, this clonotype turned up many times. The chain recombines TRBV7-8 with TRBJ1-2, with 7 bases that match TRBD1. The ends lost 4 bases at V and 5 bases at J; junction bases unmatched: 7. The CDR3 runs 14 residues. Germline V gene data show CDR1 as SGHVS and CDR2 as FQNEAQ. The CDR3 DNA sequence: TGTGCCAGCAGCTCCAGGGGGATTGAATATGGCTACACCTTC. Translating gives CASSSRGIEYGYTF.

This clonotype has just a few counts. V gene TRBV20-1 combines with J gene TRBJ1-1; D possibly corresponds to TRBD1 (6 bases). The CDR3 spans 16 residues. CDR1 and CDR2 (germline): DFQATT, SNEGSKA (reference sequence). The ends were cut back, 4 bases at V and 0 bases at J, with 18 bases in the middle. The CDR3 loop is CSATKVGGPMNTEAFF. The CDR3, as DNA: TGCAGTGCTACGAAGGTGGGGGGCCCGATGAACACTGAAGCTTTCTTT.

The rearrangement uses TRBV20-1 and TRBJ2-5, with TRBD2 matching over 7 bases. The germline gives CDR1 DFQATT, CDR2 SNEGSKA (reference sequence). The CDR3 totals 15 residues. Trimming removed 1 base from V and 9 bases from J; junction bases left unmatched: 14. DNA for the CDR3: TGCAGTGCTAGAGTACGGCTCGCTAGCGGTAAACCCCAGTACTTC. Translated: CSARVRLASGKPQYF.

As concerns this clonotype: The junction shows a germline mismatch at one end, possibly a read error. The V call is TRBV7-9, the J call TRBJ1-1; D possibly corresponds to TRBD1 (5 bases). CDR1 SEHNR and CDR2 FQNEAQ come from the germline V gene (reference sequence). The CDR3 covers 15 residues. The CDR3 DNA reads TGTGCCGGCAGCTTACGGGGGAATATGAACACTGAAGCTTTCTTT. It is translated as CAGSLRGNMNTEAFF.

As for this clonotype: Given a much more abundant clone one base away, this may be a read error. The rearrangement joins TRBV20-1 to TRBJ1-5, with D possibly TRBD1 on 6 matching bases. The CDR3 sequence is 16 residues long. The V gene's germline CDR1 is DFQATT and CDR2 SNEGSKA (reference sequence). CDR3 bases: TGCAGTGCTAGAGATCGGGGGCGCGGAAGCAATCAGCCCCGGCATTTT. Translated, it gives CSARDRGRGSNQPRHF.

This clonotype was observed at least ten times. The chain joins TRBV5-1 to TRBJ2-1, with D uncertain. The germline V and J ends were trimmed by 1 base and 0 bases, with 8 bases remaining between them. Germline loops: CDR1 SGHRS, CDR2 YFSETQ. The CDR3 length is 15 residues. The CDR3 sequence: CASSLRHSSYNEQFF. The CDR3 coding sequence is TGCGCCAGCAGCTTGCGGCACAGCTCCTACAATGAGCAGTTCTTC.

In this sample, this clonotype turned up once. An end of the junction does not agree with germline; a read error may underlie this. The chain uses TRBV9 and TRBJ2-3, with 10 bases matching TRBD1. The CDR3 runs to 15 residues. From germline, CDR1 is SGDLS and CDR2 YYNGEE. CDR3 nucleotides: TGTGTCAGCAGCGCTCGGGGACAGGGGCGAGATACGCAGTATTTT. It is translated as CVSSARGQGRDTQYF.

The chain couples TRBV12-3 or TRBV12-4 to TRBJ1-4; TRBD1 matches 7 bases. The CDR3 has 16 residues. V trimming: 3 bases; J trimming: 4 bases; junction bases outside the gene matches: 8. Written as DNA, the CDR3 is TGTGCCAGCAGTTTTGGTTCCGGGACAGTTAATGAAAAACTGTTTTTT. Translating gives CASSFGSGTVNEKLFF.

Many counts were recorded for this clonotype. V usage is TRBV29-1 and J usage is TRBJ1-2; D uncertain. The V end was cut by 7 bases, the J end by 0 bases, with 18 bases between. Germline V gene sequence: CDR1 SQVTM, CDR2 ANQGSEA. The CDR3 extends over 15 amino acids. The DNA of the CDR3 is TGCAGCGCCCAAGGGCGGGGTCGAGCTAACTATGGCTACACCTTC. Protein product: CSAQGRGRANYGYTF.

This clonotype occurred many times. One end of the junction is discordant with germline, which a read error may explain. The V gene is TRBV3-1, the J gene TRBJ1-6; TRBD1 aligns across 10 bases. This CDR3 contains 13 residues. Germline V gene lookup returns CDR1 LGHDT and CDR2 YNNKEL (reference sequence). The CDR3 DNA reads TGTGCCAGCAGTCAAGGGACAGGGGCACCCCTCCACTTT. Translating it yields CASSQGTGAPLHF.

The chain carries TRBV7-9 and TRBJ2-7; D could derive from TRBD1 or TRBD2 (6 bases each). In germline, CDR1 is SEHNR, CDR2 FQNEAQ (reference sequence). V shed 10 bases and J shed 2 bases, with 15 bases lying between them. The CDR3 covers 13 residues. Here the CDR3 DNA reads TGTGCCACAGATGGGGGGCAACCCTACGAGCAGTACTTC. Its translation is CATDGGQPYEQYF.

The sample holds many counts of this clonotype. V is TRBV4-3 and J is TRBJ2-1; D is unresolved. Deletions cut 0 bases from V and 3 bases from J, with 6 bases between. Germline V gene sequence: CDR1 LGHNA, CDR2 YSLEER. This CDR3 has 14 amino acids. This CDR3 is CASSQDPNYNEQFF. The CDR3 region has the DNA TGCGCCAGCAGCCAAGATCCCAACTACAATGAGCAGTTCTTC.

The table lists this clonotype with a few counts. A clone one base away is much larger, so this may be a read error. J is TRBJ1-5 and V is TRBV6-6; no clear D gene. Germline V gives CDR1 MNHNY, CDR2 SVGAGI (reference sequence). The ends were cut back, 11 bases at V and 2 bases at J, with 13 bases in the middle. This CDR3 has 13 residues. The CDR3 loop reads CARMDDRNQPQHF. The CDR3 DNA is TGTGCCCGCATGGACGACCGCAATCAGCCCCAGCATTTT.

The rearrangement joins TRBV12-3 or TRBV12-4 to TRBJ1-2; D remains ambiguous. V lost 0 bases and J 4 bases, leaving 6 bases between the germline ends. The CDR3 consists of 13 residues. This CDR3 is CASSLASLYGYTF. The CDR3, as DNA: TGTGCCAGCAGTTTAGCCAGCCTCTATGGCTACACCTTC.

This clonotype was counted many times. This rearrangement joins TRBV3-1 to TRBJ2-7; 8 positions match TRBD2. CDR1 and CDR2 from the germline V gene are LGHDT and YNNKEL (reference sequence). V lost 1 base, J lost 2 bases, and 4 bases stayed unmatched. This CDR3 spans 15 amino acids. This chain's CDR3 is CASSQAPGGTYEQYF. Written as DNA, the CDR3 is TGTGCCAGCAGCCAAGCACCGGGGGGGACCTACGAGCAGTACTTC.

CDR3: CSARDVGRGGRNTEAFF. DNA of the CDR3: TGCAGTGCTAGAGATGTAGGACGCGGGGGTAGGAACACTGAAGCTTTCTTT. V usage is TRBV20-1 and J usage is TRBJ1-1, with a tentative D call TRBD1 (5 bases). The germline V gene has CDR1 DFQATT and CDR2 SNEGSKA (reference sequence). The CDR3 covers 17 residues. V was cut by 0 bases and J by 1 base, with 18 bases left in between.

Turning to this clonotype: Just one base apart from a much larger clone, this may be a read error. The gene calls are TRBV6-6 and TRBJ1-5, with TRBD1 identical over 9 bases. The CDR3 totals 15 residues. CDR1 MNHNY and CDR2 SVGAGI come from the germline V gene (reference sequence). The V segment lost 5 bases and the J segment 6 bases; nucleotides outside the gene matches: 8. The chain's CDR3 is CASSRRGQGFQPQHF. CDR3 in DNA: TGTGCCAGCAGTCGTCGAGGACAGGGGTTTCAGCCCCAGCATTTT.

In DNA, the CDR3 is TGCGCCAGCAGCCTAACAGGGCCACCGCAAGAGACCCAGTACTTC. This gives the protein CASSLTGPPQETQYF. The chain links TRBV5-1 to TRBJ2-5; D possibly corresponds to TRBD1 (6 bases). The ends were cut back, 4 bases at V and 2 bases at J, with 15 bases in the middle. CDR1 SGHRS and CDR2 YFSETQ come from the germline V gene. The CDR3 has 15 residues.

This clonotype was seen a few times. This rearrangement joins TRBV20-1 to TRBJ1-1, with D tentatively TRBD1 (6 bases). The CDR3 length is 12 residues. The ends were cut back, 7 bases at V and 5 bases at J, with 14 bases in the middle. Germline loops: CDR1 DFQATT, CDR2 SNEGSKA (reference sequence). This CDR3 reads CSVTGIRTEAFF. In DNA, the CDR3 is TGCAGTGTTACAGGGATAAGGACTGAAGCTTTCTTT.

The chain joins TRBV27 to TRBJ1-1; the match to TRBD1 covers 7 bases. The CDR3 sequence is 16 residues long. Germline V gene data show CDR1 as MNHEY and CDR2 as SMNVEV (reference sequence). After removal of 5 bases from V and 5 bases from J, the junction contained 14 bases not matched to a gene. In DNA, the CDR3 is TGTGCCAGCAGTCCCCTATTACAGGGGATGGGAACTGAAGCTTTCTTT. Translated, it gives CASSPLLQGMGTEAFF.

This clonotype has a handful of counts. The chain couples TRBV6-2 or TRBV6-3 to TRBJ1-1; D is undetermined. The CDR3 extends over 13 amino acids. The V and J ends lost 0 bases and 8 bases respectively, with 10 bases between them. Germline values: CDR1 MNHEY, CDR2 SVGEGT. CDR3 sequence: CASSYSRPLEAFF. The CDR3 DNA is TGTGCCAGCAGTTACTCGAGACCCTTGGAAGCTTTCTTT.